One and the same sample provided the 27 T cell receptor beta chains below, sequenced in a study of blood T cell repertoires in COVID-19. The assay was immunoSEQ multiplex PCR, and TCRdb's table has in-frame clones only and misses some. The repertoire holds some 300,000 clones, with about nine tenths as singletons. The sample comprised peripheral blood. All receptors come from a woman between 25 and 40 years old with COVID-19, enrolled during active disease.

This chain joins TRBV10-1 and TRBJ2-7; a weak D match, TRBD1 (6 bases). This CDR3 region has 12 residues. Looked up from germline, CDR1 is WNHNN and CDR2 is SYGVQD (reference sequence). V was pared by 10 bases and J by 4 bases, with 14 bases between. The CDR3 sequence is CAIRTDPYEQYV. The CDR3, as DNA: TGCGCCATACGGACAGATCCATACGAGCAGTACGTC.

This rearrangement joins TRBV6-5 to TRBJ1-1, with 7 bases matching TRBD1. Germline CDR1 is MNHEY and CDR2 is SVGAGI. The V gene end was trimmed by 2 bases and the J gene end by 8 bases; junction bases not matched to a gene: 5. The CDR3 totals 13 residues. The CDR3 nucleotides are TGTGCCAGCAGTTACGGTCAGGGGGGCGAAGCTTTCTTT. Residues: CASSYGQGGEAFF.

The rearrangement joins TRBV18 to TRBJ1-3, with TRBD1 identical over 7 bases. Germline CDR1 and CDR2: KGHSH and LQKENI. This CDR3 contains 16 residues. V gave up 2 bases and J gave up 2 bases; unmatched junction bases: 6. Here the CDR3 reads CASSPIQGIAGNTIYF. The CDR3 DNA reads TGTGCCAGCTCACCAATACAGGGGATAGCTGGAAACACCATATATTTT. The whole variable domain, filled in from reference TRBV18 and TRBJ1-3, reads NAGVMQNPRHLVRRRGQEARLRCSPMKGHSHVYWYRQLPEEGLKFMVYLQKENIIDESGMPKERFSAEFPKEGPSILRIQQVVRGDSAAYFCASSPIQGIAGNTIYFGEGSWLTVV.

V gene TRBV10-3 combines with J gene TRBJ2-3, with D possibly matching TRBD1 (7 bases). Trimming cost V 6 bases and J 0 bases, with 10 bases left between them. The CDR3 contains 14 residues. CDR1 ENHRY and CDR2 SYGVKD come from the germline V gene. CDR3 region: CAISPGGSTDTQYF. In DNA form, the CDR3 reads TGTGCCATCAGCCCAGGGGGGAGCACAGATACGCAGTATTTT.

J is TRBJ1-6 and V is TRBV25-1; D remains ambiguous. The germline V gene has CDR1 MGHDK and CDR2 SYGVNS. V gave up 2 bases and J gave up 7 bases, with 9 bases separating them. The CDR3 loop spans 14 amino acids. CDR3 DNA sequence: TGTGCCAGCAGTGAAGGGTCGGGGAATTCACCCCTCCACTTT. Protein sequence: CASSEGSGNSPLHF.

The chain links TRBV7-9 to TRBJ1-2; possibly TRBD1 for D (5 bases). The V gene lost 5 bases and the J gene lost 6 bases, with 16 bases spanning the gap. The germline V gene has CDR1 SEHNR and CDR2 FQNEAQ (reference sequence). CDR3 length equals 14 residues. The CDR3, as DNA: TGTGCCAGCAGCGGCCGGGCATGGGGCGATGGCTACACCTTC. Amino acids: CASSGRAWGDGYTF.

This rearrangement joins TRBV29-1 to TRBJ2-7; TRBD2 agrees at 8 bases. CDR1 is SQVTM, CDR2 ANQGSEA, per germline. V was clipped by 2 bases and J by 2 bases; unmatched bases: 5. The CDR3 loop spans 14 amino acids. The CDR3 nucleotides read TGCAGCGTTGAATCCGGGACTAGTGCCTACGAGCAGTACTTC. This sequence encodes CSVESGTSAYEQYF.

This chain joins TRBV6-5 and TRBJ1-5; 8 nucleotides match TRBD1. Looked up from germline, CDR1 is MNHEY and CDR2 is SVGAGI. Germline trimming cut 6 bases from V and 3 bases from J; bases unmatched to any gene: 4. There are 14 residues in the CDR3. DNA for the CDR3: TGTGCCAGCAGGGGGGGACAGGCCAATCAGCCCCAGCATTTT. This gives the protein CASRGGQANQPQHF.

In its sample, this clone was seen once. The chain employs TRBV7-2 and TRBJ1-5, with TRBD1 as a possible D gene (6 bases). The CDR3 has 15 residues. V lost 4 bases, J lost 7 bases, and 17 bases lay in between. CDR1 is SGHTA and CDR2 is FQGNSA in the germline V gene. CDR3 sequence reads: CASSYQAGEGQPQHF. For the CDR3, the DNA is TGTGCCAGCAGCTACCAAGCAGGGGAGGGACAGCCCCAGCATTTT.

V is TRBV5-1 and J is TRBJ2-5; TRBD2 matches at 14 bases. The CDR3 totals 16 residues. The V gene's germline CDR1 is SGHRS and CDR2 YFSETQ. V gave up 0 bases and J gave up 3 bases; unmatched junction bases: 1. The CDR3 nucleotides read TGCGCCAGCAGCTTGGGGGGACTAGCGGGAGAAGAGACCCAGTACTTC. Its protein product is CASSLGGLAGEETQYF.

The chain joins TRBV4-1 to TRBJ1-4, with 9 bases that match TRBD1. J lost 7 bases, V lost 4 bases, and 7 bases had no gene match. Germline-derived CDR1 and CDR2 are MGHRA and YSYEKL. There are 15 residues in the CDR3. CDR3 in DNA: TGCGCCAGCAGCCCTACAGGGGGCAGAAGTGAAAAACTGTTTTTT. This gives the protein CASSPTGGRSEKLFF.

V gene TRBV27 combines with J gene TRBJ1-4; D is perhaps TRBD1 (6 bases). CDR1 is MNHEY and CDR2 is SMNVEV in the germline V gene (reference sequence). Trimming took off 4 bases at V and 2 bases at J, with 11 bases between the two ends. The CDR3 has 15 amino acids. CDR3 protein: CASSSLQGTNEKLFF. The CDR3 nucleotides read TGTGCCAGCAGTTCACTACAGGGCACTAATGAAAAACTGTTTTTT.

The V gene is TRBV28, the J gene TRBJ2-7, with a possible D match to TRBD1 (6 bases). Germline CDR1 MDHEN, CDR2 SYDVKM. Trimming took off 4 bases at V and 3 bases at J, with 13 bases between the two ends. The CDR3 spans 14 residues. CDR3 residues: CASSSHRVVYEQYF. The DNA for the CDR3 is TGTGCCAGCAGTTCACACAGGGTTGTCTACGAGCAGTACTTC. The complete variable domain, with remaining parts taken from reference TRBV28 and TRBJ2-7, reads DVKVTQSSRYLVKRTGEKVFLECVQDMDHENMFWYRQDPGLGLRLIYFSYDVKMKEKGDIPEGYSVSREKKERFSLILESASTNQTSMYLCASSSHRVVYEQYFGPGTRLTVT.

V is TRBV2 and J is TRBJ1-2, with D possibly being TRBD1 (6 bases). The germline V gene encodes CDR1 SNHLY and CDR2 FYNNEI. The CDR3 is 16 residues long. V dropped 6 bases and J dropped 4 bases, with 21 bases sitting between them. CDR3 in amino acids: CASSGIGQGPIYGYTF. In nucleotides, the CDR3 is TGTGCCAGCAGCGGTATAGGGCAGGGGCCTATCTATGGCTACACCTTC.

As DNA, the CDR3 is TGCGCCAGCAGCGACGGGGGGGCATCTCAAGAGACCCAGTACTTC. Protein product: CASSDGGASQETQYF. This chain uses TRBV5-1 with TRBJ2-5; 8 bases align to TRBD2. The CDR3 is 15 residues long. From germline, CDR1 is SGHRS and CDR2 YFSETQ. J was trimmed by 2 bases and V by 4 bases; bases with no gene match: 7.

This chain connects TRBV6-5 to TRBJ2-1; 7 bases are shared with TRBD1. CDR3 length: 15 residues. Germline V gene sequence: CDR1 MNHEY, CDR2 SVGAGI. After removal of 6 bases from V and 3 bases from J, the junction contained 8 bases not matched to a gene. CDR3 in DNA: TGTGCCAGCAGCCACCTAGGGGGCCGCTACAATGAGCAGTTCTTC. Translation gives CASSHLGGRYNEQFF.

This clone showed up just once. The chain employs TRBV27 and TRBJ1-2; TRBD1 matches at 7 bases. The junction had 13 bases not matched to a gene; V was cut back by 5 bases and J by 7 bases. The length of the CDR3 is 15 residues. CDR1 is MNHEY, CDR2 SMNVEV, per germline (reference sequence). The CDR3 bases are TGTGCCAGCAGTGTGGGACAGTCCTCCGGGGGTGGCTACACCTTC. It is translated as CASSVGQSSGGGYTF.

The rearrangement uses TRBV27 and TRBJ1-3; D perhaps matches TRBD1 (6 bases). Germline lookup yields CDR1 MNHEY and CDR2 SMNVEV (reference sequence). V was pared by 7 bases and J by 0 bases, with 16 bases between. This CDR3 comprises 16 residues. Here the CDR3 DNA reads TGTGCCAGCATGTCCCTCGACAGGAACTCTGGAAACACCATATATTTT. The encoded protein is CASMSLDRNSGNTIYF.

This clone is a singleton in its sample. The J gene is TRBJ1-6, the V gene TRBV28; D perhaps matches TRBD1 (5 bases). CDR1 is MDHEN, CDR2 SYDVKM, per germline. Trimming left V 5 bases short and J 9 bases short, with 14 bases between. CDR3 length: 14 residues. CDR3 loop: CASSPAGRGSPLHF. DNA of the CDR3: TGTGCCAGCAGTCCCGCTGGGAGGGGTTCACCCCTCCACTTT.

This clone was counted a few times. The gene calls are TRBV7-9 and TRBJ2-1; 8 bases map to TRBD1. Germline V gene data show CDR1 as SEHNR and CDR2 as FQNEAQ (reference sequence). This CDR3 spans 15 amino acids. J lost 4 bases, V lost 4 bases, and 6 bases had no gene match. In DNA form, the CDR3 reads TGTGCCAGCAGCTCTGCGGGACAGGAGTACAATGAGCAGTTCTTC. Translating it yields CASSSAGQEYNEQFF.

This chain uses TRBV10-1 with TRBJ1-1; a weak D match, TRBD1 (5 bases). In germline, CDR1 is WNHNN, CDR2 SYGVQD (reference sequence). V was clipped by 6 bases and J by 4 bases, with 12 bases between them. This CDR3 comprises 13 residues. The chain's CDR3 is CASRKNQGTEAFF. In nucleotides, the CDR3 is TGCGCCAGCAGAAAAAATCAGGGCACTGAAGCTTTCTTT.

The chain uses TRBV3-1 (or the pseudogene TRBV3-2) and TRBJ1-3, with D maybe TRBD1 (6 bases). The CDR3 extends over 13 amino acids. Between the trimmed V and J ends, which lost 5 bases and 5 bases, there was a span of 10 bases. The germline V gene encodes CDR1 LGHDT and CDR2 YNNKEL (reference sequence). The CDR3 sequence is CASSYGQRNTIYF. In DNA, the CDR3 is TGTGCCAGCAGCTACGGACAGAGAAACACCATATATTTT.

The V gene is TRBV4-1, the J gene TRBJ2-1; TRBD2 is a possible D gene (6 bases). In germline, CDR1 is MGHRA, CDR2 YSYEKL. V lost 2 bases and J 9 bases, leaving 14 bases between the germline ends. The CDR3 is 14 residues long. The CDR3 spells CASSQRPGGSEQFF. The DNA for the CDR3 is TGCGCCAGCAGCCAAAGGCCAGGAGGGAGTGAGCAGTTCTTC.

The V call is TRBV27, the J call TRBJ1-6, with D perhaps TRBD1 (5 bases). The germline gives CDR1 MNHEY, CDR2 SMNVEV (reference sequence). The CDR3 is made up of 13 amino acids. V was trimmed by 6 bases and J by 7 bases, leaving 10 bases between them. Here the CDR3 reads CASRDTFNSPLHF. CDR3 nucleotide sequence: TGTGCCAGCAGGGACACGTTCAATTCACCCCTCCACTTT.

The genes are TRBV29-1 and TRBJ2-1; 8 bases match TRBD1. Per the germline V gene, CDR1 is SQVTM and CDR2 is ANQGSEA. The CDR3 runs to 14 residues. Losses at the gene ends were 2 bases for V and 4 bases for J; bases not matched to a gene: 4. The CDR3 is CSVEMDRAYNEQFF. The CDR3 nucleotides are TGCAGCGTTGAAATGGACAGGGCTTACAATGAGCAGTTCTTC.

The sample holds one count of this clone. For the CDR3, the DNA is TGTGCCAGCAGCCAAGGCTATAATCAGCCCCAGCATTTT. It specifies CASSQGYNQPQHF. The V call is TRBV4-2, the J call TRBJ1-5; no reliable D call. Looked up from germline, CDR1 is LGHNA and CDR2 is YNFKEQ. The V and J ends lost 1 base and 4 bases respectively, with 5 bases between them. The CDR3 runs 13 residues.

The V call is TRBV15, the J call TRBJ1-1, with TRBD1 as a possible D gene (6 bases). Trimming cost V 0 bases and J 4 bases, with 9 bases left between them. This CDR3 is 14 amino acids long. Germline CDR1 LNHNV, CDR2 YYDKDF (reference sequence). The DNA of the CDR3 is TGTGCCACCAGCAGAGATCTCAGGGGCACTGAAGCTTTCTTT. Translation: CATSRDLRGTEAFF. Full variable domain (missing parts from reference TRBV15 and TRBJ1-1): DAMVIQNPRYQVTQFGKPVTLSCSQTLNHNVMYWYQQKSSQAPKLLFHYYDKDFNNEADTPDNFQSRRPNTSFCFLDIRSPGLGDTAMYLCATSRDLRGTEAFFGQGTRLTVV.